This T cell receptor beta chain was sequenced in a study of shared clonotypes between healthy human individuals. Turning to this clone: Other nucleotide sequences in the sample specify the same CDR3.

Trimming cost V 6 bases and J 2 bases, with 10 bases left between them. The CDR3 totals 13 residues. CDR1 and CDR2 (germline): KGHSH, LQKENI. The method was immunoSEQ multiplex PCR; TCRdb's version includes in-frame clones alone and lacks a portion of them. Of over a million clones listed, 98% are singletons. Sample: naive CD4+ T cells sorted from blood. Regarding subset: CD45RA+ positively selected. The chain combines TRBV18 with TRBJ2-5; no clear D. The source is a man between 25 and 39 years old in good health. CDR3 in amino acids: CASSPIRQETQYF. The CDR3 DNA sequence: TGTGCCAGCTCTCCTATCAGACAAGAGACCCAGTACTTC. Combining the CDR3 with reference TRBV18 and TRBJ2-5 gives the whole variable domain NAGVMQNPRHLVRRRGQEARLRCSPMKGHSHVYWYRQLPEEGLKFMVYLQKENIIDESGMPKERFSAEFPKEGPSILRIQQVVRGDSAAYFCASSPIRQETQYFGPGTRLLVL.